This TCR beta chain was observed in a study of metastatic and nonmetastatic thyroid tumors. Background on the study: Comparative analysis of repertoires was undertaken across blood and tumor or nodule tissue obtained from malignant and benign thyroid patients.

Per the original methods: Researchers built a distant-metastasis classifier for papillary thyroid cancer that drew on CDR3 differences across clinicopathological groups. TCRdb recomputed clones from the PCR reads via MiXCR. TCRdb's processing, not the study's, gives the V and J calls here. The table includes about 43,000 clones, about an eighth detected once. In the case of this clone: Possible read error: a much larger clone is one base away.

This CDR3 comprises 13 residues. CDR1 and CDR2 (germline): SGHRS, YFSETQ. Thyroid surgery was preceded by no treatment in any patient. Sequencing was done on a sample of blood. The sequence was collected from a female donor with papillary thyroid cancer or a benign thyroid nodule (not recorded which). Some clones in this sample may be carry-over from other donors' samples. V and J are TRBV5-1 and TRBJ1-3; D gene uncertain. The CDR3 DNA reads TGCGCCAGCGGCTTGCCCAGTGGAAACACCATATATTTT. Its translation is CASGLPSGNTIYF.